One and the same sample provided the 4 T cell receptor beta chains below, sequenced in a study of PD-1 blockade in classical Hodgkin lymphoma. The patients all showed relapse after autologous stem cell transplantation, while their brentuximab vedotin exposure varied. The method was immunoSEQ multiplex PCR; TCRdb's version includes in-frame clones alone and lacks a portion of them. The sample lists 70,000 or so clones; over 70% were seen once. This sample comprised peripheral blood mononuclear cells (PBMCs), obtained before the second cycle of nivolumab. These receptors all come from a human donor with classical Hodgkin lymphoma.

V usage is TRBV4-1 and J usage is TRBJ1-1, with D unclear. This CDR3 spans 12 amino acids. Germline assignment: CDR1 MGHRA and CDR2 YSYEKL. Trimming stripped 4 bases from V and 6 bases from J, with 9 bases between. CDR3 protein: CASSRGIAEAFF. The CDR3 DNA is TGCGCCAGCAGCCGAGGGATTGCTGAAGCTTTCTTT.

This clone occurred a few times. The J gene is TRBJ2-1, the V gene TRBV4-2; TRBD2 agrees at 14 bases. V shed 4 bases, J shed 10 bases, and the junction held 6 bases outside the gene matches. The CDR3 extends over 15 amino acids. The germline gives CDR1 LGHNA, CDR2 YNFKEQ. CDR3 sequence reads: CASSPGTSGSREQFF. Here the CDR3 DNA reads TGTGCCAGCAGCCCTGGGACTAGCGGGAGTCGGGAGCAGTTCTTC.

This clone was counted once. J is TRBJ2-3 and V is TRBV2; 7 nucleotides align to TRBD1. The CDR3 extends over 16 amino acids. Looked up from germline, CDR1 is SNHLY and CDR2 is FYNNEI. Trimming at V came to 3 bases and at J to 4 bases, leaving 10 bases not matched to a gene. CDR3 sequence (DNA): TGTGCCAGCAGTGATCGAGGGGGCGAATTGTCAGATACGCAGTATTTT. Protein: CASSDRGGELSDTQYF.

In DNA form, the CDR3 reads TGCAGCGTGGACGAACAGGGAAACTATGGCTACACCTTC. Protein: CSVDEQGNYGYTF. The chain employs TRBV29-1 and TRBJ1-2; TRBD1 might be the D (6 bases). Trimming removed 6 bases at V and 2 bases at J, with 13 bases between. Germline lookup yields CDR1 SQVTM and CDR2 ANQGSEA. The CDR3 is made up of 13 amino acids.